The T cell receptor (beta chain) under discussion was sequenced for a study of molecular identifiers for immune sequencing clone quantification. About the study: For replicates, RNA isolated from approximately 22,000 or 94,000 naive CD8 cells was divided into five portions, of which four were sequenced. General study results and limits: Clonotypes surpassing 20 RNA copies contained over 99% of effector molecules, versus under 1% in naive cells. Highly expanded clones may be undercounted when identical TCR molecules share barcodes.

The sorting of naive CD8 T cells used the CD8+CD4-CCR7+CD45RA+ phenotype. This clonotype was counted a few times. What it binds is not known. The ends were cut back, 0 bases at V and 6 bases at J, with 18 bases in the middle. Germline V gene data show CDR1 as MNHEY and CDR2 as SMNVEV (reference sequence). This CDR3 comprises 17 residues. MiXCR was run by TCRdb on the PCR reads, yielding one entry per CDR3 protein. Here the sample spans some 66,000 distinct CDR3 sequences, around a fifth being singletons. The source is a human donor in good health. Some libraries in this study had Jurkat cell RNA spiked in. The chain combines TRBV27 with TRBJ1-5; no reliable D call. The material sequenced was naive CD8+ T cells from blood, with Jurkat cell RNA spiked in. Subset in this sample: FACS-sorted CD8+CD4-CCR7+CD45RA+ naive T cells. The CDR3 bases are TGTGCCAGCAGTTTATCGGCGGGAGACGGTACCGGTCAGCCCCAGCATTTT. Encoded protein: CASSLSAGDGTGQPQHF.